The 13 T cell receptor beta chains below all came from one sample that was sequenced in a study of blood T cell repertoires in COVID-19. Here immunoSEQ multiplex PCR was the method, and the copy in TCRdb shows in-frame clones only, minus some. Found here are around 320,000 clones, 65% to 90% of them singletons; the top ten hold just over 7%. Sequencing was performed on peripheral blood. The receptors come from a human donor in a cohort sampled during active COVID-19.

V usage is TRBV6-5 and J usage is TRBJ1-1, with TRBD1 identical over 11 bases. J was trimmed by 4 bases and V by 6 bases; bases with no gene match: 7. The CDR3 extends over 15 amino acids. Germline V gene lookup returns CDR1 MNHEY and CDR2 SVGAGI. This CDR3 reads CASRPRTGGLTEAFF. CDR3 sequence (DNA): TGTGCCAGCAGACCCCGGACAGGGGGCCTCACTGAAGCTTTCTTT.

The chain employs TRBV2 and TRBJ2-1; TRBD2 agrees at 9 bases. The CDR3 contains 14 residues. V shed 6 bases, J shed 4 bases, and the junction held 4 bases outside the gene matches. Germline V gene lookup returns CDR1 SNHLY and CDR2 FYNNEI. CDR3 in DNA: TGTGCCAGCAGCGTAGCGGGGGAGTACAATGAGCAGTTCTTC. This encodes CASSVAGEYNEQFF.

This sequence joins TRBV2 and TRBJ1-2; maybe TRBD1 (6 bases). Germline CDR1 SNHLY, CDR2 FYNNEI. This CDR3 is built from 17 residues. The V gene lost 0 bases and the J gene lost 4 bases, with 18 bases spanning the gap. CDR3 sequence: CASSEAPPDRSSYGYTF. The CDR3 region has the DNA TGTGCCAGCAGTGAAGCCCCCCCTGACAGGTCGAGCTATGGCTACACCTTC. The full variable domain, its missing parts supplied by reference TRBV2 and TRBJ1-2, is EPEVTQTPSHQVTQMGQEVILRCVPISNHLYFYWYRQILGQKVEFLVSFYNNEISEKSEIFDDQFSVERPDGSNFTLKIRSTKLEDSAMYFCASSEAPPDRSSYGYTFGSGTRLTVV.

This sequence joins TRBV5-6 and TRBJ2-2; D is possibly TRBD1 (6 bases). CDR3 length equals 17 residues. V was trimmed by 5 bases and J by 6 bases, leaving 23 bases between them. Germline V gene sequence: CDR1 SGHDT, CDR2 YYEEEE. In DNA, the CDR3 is TGTGCCAGCAGTCCAGCGGAAGGACAGTTTTATGCCGGGGAGCTGTTTTTT. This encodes CASSPAEGQFYAGELFF.

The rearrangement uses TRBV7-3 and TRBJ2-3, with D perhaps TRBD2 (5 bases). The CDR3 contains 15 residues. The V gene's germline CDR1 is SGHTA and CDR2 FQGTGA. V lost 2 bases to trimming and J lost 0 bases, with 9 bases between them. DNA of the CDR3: TGTGCCAGCAGCTTAGCGGGTCCTAGCACAGATACGCAGTATTTT. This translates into CASSLAGPSTDTQYF.

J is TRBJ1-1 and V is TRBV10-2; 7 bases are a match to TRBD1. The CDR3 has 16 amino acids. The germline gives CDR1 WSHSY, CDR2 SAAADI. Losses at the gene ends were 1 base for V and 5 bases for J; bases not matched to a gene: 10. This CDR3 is CASSEFTTGRNTEAFF. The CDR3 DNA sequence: TGCGCCAGCAGTGAGTTTACGACAGGGCGAAATACTGAAGCTTTCTTT.

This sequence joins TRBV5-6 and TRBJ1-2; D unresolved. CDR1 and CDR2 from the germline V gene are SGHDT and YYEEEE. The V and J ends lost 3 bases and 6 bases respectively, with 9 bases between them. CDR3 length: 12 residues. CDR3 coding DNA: TGTGCCAGCAGCTACCCCGGGGATGGCTACACCTTC. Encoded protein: CASSYPGDGYTF.

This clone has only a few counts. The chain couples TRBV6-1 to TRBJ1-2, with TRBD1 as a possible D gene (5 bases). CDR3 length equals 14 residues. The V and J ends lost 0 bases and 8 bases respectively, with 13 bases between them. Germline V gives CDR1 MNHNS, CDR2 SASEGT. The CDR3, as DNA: TGTGCCAGCAGTGAAGCGCCGGGGACTAGGGGCTACACCTTC. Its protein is CASSEAPGTRGYTF.

CDR3 loop: CSASIGANTGELFF. CDR3 DNA sequence: TGCAGTGCTAGTATAGGGGCAAACACCGGGGAGCTGTTTTTT. This chain uses TRBV20-1 with TRBJ2-2; tentatively, D is TRBD1 (5 bases). The V end was cut by 3 bases, the J end by 2 bases, with 10 bases between. The CDR3 extends over 14 amino acids. The germline CDR1 and CDR2 sequences are DFQATT and SNEGSKA (reference sequence).

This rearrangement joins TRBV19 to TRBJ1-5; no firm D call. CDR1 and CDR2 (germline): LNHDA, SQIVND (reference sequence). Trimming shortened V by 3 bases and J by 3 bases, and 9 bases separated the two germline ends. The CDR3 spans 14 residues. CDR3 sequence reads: CASSINDNNQPQHF. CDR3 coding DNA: TGTGCCAGTAGTATTAATGACAACAATCAGCCCCAGCATTTT.

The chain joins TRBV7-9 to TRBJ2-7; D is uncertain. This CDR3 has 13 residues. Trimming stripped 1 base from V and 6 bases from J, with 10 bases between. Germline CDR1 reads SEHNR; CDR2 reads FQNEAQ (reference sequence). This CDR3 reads CASSLDSVVEQYF. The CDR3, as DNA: TGTGCCAGCAGCTTAGATTCCGTAGTCGAGCAGTACTTC.

The DNA of the CDR3 is TGTGCCAGTAGTATAGCGGACAGGGGGAATCAGCCCCAGCATTTT. It encodes CASSIADRGNQPQHF. The chain has TRBV19 and TRBJ1-5; 10 bases are shared with TRBD1. The V gene end was trimmed by 1 base and the J gene end by 4 bases; junction bases not matched to a gene: 1. The germline V gene has CDR1 LNHDA and CDR2 SQIVND (reference sequence). The CDR3 has 15 residues.

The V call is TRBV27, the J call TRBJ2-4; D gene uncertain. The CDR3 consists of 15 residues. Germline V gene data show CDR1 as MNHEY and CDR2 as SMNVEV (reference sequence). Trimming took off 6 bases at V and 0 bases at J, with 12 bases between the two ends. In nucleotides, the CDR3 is TGTGCCAGCAGGTACACAGCACTAGCCAAAAACATTCAGTACTTC. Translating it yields CASRYTALAKNIQYF.